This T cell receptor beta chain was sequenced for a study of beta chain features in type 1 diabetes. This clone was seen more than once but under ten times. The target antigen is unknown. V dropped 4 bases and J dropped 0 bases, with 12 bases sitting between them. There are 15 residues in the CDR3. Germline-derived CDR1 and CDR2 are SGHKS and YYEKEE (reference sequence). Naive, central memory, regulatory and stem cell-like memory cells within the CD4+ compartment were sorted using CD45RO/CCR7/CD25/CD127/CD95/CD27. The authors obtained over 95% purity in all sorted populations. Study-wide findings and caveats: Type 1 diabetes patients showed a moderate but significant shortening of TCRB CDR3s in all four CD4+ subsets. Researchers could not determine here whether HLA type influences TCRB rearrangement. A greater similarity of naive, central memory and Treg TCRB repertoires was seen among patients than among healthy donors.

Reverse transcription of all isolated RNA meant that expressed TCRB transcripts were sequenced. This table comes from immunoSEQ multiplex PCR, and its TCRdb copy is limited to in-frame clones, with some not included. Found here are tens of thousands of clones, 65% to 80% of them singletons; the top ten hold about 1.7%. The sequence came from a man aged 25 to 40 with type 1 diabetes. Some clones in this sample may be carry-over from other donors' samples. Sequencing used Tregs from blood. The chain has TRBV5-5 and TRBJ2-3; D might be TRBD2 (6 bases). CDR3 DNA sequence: TGTGCCAGCAGCCAGGGACTCTCTAGCACAGATACGCAGTATTTT. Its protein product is CASSQGLSSTDTQYF.